The rows below give T cell receptor beta chains drawn from one sample of a study of shared T cell receptors in the human thymus. Clones were sequenced by immunoSEQ multiplex PCR, and TCRdb holds only the in-frame ones, with some missing. The table includes about 710,000 clones, approximately 87% detected once. The data also belong to a second study, concerning human thymus T cells.

The sample was thymocytes. Receptor source: a boy under three years old with a congenital heart defect. The CDR3 runs from the conserved cysteine through the conserved F or W. D genes are given only for firm matches. The size field is filled for only some rows; it gives once, few, many or a size class.

V	D	J	size	DNA	CDR3
TRBV6-1	.	TRBJ1-2	.	TGTGCCAGCAGTGGGAACATAGTAGGACATACCTATGGCTACACCTTC	CASSGNIVGHTYGYTF
TRBV15	TRBD1	TRBJ1-2	.	TGTGCCACCACTAGGACAGGGACGAACTATGGCTACACCTTC	CATTRTGTNYGYTF
TRBV5-1	.	TRBJ2-7	.	TGCGCCAGCAGCCCCCGGTCGGGGGTCGGCGAGCAGTACTTC	CASSPRSGVGEQYF
TRBV2	.	TRBJ2-7	.	TGTGCCAGCAGTGGATACGGGGACGAGCAGTACTTC	CASSGYGDEQYF
TRBV28	TRBD2	TRBJ2-4	.	TGTGCCAGCAGCCGTTGGACTAGCGGCAAAAACATTCAGTACTTC	CASSRWTSGKNIQYF
TRBV28	.	TRBJ2-7	.	TGTGCCAGCAGTCCACCGGGCAGGGGCTACGAGCAGTACTTC	CASSPPGRGYEQYF
TRBV18	TRBD1	TRBJ1-3	.	TGTGCCAGCTCAACACCCGACTCACAGGGGGACAAAATCTCTGGAAACACCATATATTTT	CASSTPDSQGDKISGNTIYF
TRBV7-2	TRBD2	TRBJ2-7	.	TGTGCCAGCAGCTCATTAGCGGGGGGGCGGGGAGAGCAGTACTTC	CASSSLAGGRGEQYF
TRBV27	.	TRBJ1-6	.	TGTGCCAGCTCGGTGGGCCCTAATTCACCCCTCCACTTT	CASSVGPNSPLHF
TRBV6-1	.	TRBJ1-1	.	TGTGCCAGCATCCCGGAGGGCACTGAAGCTTTCTTT	CASIPEGTEAFF
TRBV27	.	TRBJ1-6	.	TGTGCCAGCAGTTTATCCCCCCCATGGGGGGGAAGATCACCCCTCCACTTT	CASSLSPPWGGRSPLHF
TRBV6-1	TRBD1	TRBJ1-2	.	TGTGCCAGCAGTGAAGCACTCGGGACAGGGAGTAAGAACTATGGCTACACCTTC	CASSEALGTGSKNYGYTF
TRBV5-1	TRBD1	TRBJ2-1	.	TGCGCCAGCAGCGCCCCCACGGGACAGGGGTGGAATGAGCAGTTCTTC	CASSAPTGQGWNEQFF
TRBV6-5	.	TRBJ2-5	.	TGTGCCAGCAGTTCACGTAGGGGTCGGGGGAAGGAGACCCAGTACTTC	CASSSRRGRGKETQYF
TRBV12-5	.	TRBJ1-1	once	TGTGCTAGTGGTTTCACTGGGGAGAGAGAAGCTTTCTTT	CASGFTGEREAFF
TRBV15	TRBD1	TRBJ1-4	.	TGTGCCACCAGCAGAGATATCGGGGACAGGCATGCAACTAATGAAAAACTGTTTTTT	CATSRDIGDRHATNEKLFF
TRBV29-1	TRBD1	TRBJ2-5	.	TGCAGCGTTGACGGACAGGGCAGAGAGACCCAGTACTTC	CSVDGQGRETQYF
TRBV9	.	TRBJ1-3	.	TGTGCCAGCAGCGCCAGAGGGGGGGTGGGGTACTCTGGAAACACCATATATTTT	CASSARGGVGYSGNTIYF
TRBV7-9	.	TRBJ1-1	few	TGTGCCAGCAGCTTAGAGAGGAACACTGAAGCTTTCTTT	CASSLERNTEAFF
TRBV10-3	TRBD1	TRBJ2-1	.	TGTGCCACCCAAGGGGGCTCGGGGAACAATGAGCAGTTCTTC	CATQGGSGNNEQFF
TRBV5-4	TRBD2	TRBJ2-3	.	TGTGCCAGCAGCCGGACTAGCGGGGGGCGGGGCACAGATACGCAGTATTTT	CASSRTSGGRGTDTQYF
TRBV11-2	.	TRBJ1-4	.	TGTGCCAGCATCGGAGGGGGGGATCGCGAAAAACTGTTTTTT	CASIGGGDREKLFF
TRBV6-6	.	TRBJ1-1	.	TGTGCCAGCAGTTACTCAGGGGTGTGGAACACTGAAGCTTTCTTT	CASSYSGVWNTEAFF
TRBV6-6	.	TRBJ2-7	few	TGTGCCAGCAGTTACGCGCAGGGCTACGAGCAGTACTTC	CASSYAQGYEQYF
TRBV6-6	.	TRBJ2-5	.	TGTGCCAGCGAGTTTAGCGGAGGCCAAGAGACCCAGTACTTC	CASEFSGGQETQYF
TRBV11-2	TRBD2	TRBJ2-1	.	TGTGCCAGCAGCCCGGGACTAGCGGGAGGAAGGGAGGCCGATGAGCAGTTCTTC	CASSPGLAGGREADEQFF